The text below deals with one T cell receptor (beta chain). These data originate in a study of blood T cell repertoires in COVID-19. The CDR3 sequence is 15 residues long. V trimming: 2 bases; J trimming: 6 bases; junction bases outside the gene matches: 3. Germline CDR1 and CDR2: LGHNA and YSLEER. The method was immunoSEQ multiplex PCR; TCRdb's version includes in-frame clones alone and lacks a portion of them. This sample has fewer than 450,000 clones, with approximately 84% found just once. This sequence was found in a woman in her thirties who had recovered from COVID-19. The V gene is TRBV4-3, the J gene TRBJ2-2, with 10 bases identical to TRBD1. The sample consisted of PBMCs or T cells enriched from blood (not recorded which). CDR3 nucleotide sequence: TGCGCCAGCAGCCAACCGGGACAGGGGTCCGGGGAGCTGTTTTTT. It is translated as CASSQPGQGSGELFF.